Given below is one TCR beta chain in context. Only a few counts were recorded for this clonotype. Its antigen is currently not known. No base quality values were provided; no much bigger clone lies one nucleotide off. The germline V gene sets CDR1 to MNHEY and CDR2 to SVGEGT. Taken from cysteine to phenylalanine, the CDR3 has 15 residues. The kept DNA is CDR3 alone, 45 bases in frame from the first base. Trimming costs V 2 bases and J 5 bases, and their ends lie 15 bases apart. The data were taken from a study of T-cell memory formation after mild COVID-19 (dated by TCRdb to 2020 to 2023). Broadly, across the study: TCR sequence clusters from the two donors were largely donor specific. In a couple of donors, T-cell clones that expanded and contracted after mild COVID-19 were followed by sequencing TCRalpha and TCRbeta repertoires longitudinally. Two young, previously healthy adult volunteers made up the cohort, one male and one female.

The study at large found these results: Only two mild cases were covered in the study, and larger cohorts including severe cases with pre-infection samples were considered necessary. Balanced CD4/CD8 phenotypes were observed for clones contracting from day 15 to 85, whereas a bias towards CD4+ was observed for a second wave of clones expanding from day 15 to 37. Whether the second-wave clones peaking on day 37 were SARS-CoV-2 specific was not confirmed. Contracting CD4+ clones appeared mostly in the CM and EM memory subsets, whereas CD8+ clones were enriched in EMRA. Some responding clones were detected in pre-infection memory, suggesting pre-existing cross-reactive memory T cells joined the SARS-CoV-2 response.

Ficoll-Paque density gradient centrifugation was used to isolate PBMCs. Sequencer: Illumina NovaSeq 6000. cDNA libraries for TCRalpha and TCRbeta were prepared by 5'RACE using constant-segment primers, with sample barcodes and unique molecular identifiers added. Trizol reagent was used to extract RNA from every sample. The libraries were amplified in two PCR steps, and the second step added a second sample barcode and Illumina TruSeq adapters. Libraries were sequenced on an Illumina NovaSeq with 2 x 150 bp paired-end reads. Regarding the original processing steps: With migec v1.2.7, reads were demultiplexed and then collapsed into UMI-guided consensus sequences. With mixcr v2.1.11, UMI consensuses were aligned to TRA and TRB V and J templates and assembled into clonotypes. A clonotype was counted as expanded or contracted only when both edgeR and NoisET called the clonotype significant, with the noise models trained on biological replicates. For edgeR calls, the thresholds were a false discovery rate-adjusted p below 0.01 and a log2 fold-change of 1. PCA with hierarchical clustering of max-normalized trajectories of the 1000 most abundant clonotypes was used as exploratory dynamics analysis. Each responding clone was given a CD4 or CD8 phenotype based on the CD4+ and CD8+ repertoires, which had been sequenced separately. TCRdb redid the processing of the public reads, applying fastp at Q25 and MiXCR, and retained in-frame beta chains. Each entry merges the rows of one CDR3 protein and shows their most common DNA and genes. These V and J calls rely on TCRdb rather than the paper's analysis. Present in this sample are more than 400,000 distinct CDR3 sequences, about 20% of which were seen just once. Together, the top ten hold around 12% of the sample.

The TCR originated in an adult woman who had mild COVID-19 (a few samples of this study predate the infection). The sample titles of this study are shuffled in the database, so cell type and time point are left out; the donor was told from shared clones. Material for sequencing was PBMCs or a T cell subset sorted from them (not recorded which). The sequence is built from TRBV6-2 or TRBV6-3 and TRBJ1-1; TRBD1 could be the D gene, as 5 bases match. The CDR3 corresponds to CASSYASTRGTEAFF. The DNA reads as follows: TGTGCCAGCAGTTACGCATCAACGAGGGGTACTGAAGCTTTCTTT.